This T cell receptor (beta chain) was identified in a study of OX40 agonist ivuxolimab in advanced cancers. Sequencing was performed with immunoSEQ multiplex PCR; in TCRdb, only in-frame clones are kept and a portion is missing. The table lists approximately 54,000 clones, 88% of them singletons. Per germline, CDR1 SGHRS and CDR2 YFSETQ. Trimming cost V 1 base and J 8 bases, with 10 bases left between them. The CDR3 spans 14 residues. This TCR derives from an adult with an advanced solid tumor such as melanoma, head and neck, liver or kidney cancer. The V call is TRBV5-1, the J call TRBJ1-6; D possibly corresponds to TRBD1 (5 bases). Specimen: CD4+ or CD8+ T cells sorted from blood, collected in a trial of the OX40 agonist ivuxolimab. The CDR3 sequence: CASSLPGRDSPLHF. CDR3 coding DNA: TGCGCCAGCAGCTTGCCGGGGCGCGATTCACCCCTCCACTTT.